These 3 T cell receptor beta chains were all obtained from the same sample, sequenced in a study of blood T cell repertoires in COVID-19. Only in-frame clones appear in the TCRdb table, and some are missing; sequencing was by immunoSEQ multiplex PCR. This sample has approximately 220,000 clones; 86% occur once, and the top ten carry approximately 4.2%. Sequenced: PBMCs or T cells enriched from blood (not recorded which). These receptors were obtained from a woman between 35 and 50 years old with acute COVID-19.

This rearrangement joins TRBV2 to TRBJ2-1; D possibly corresponds to TRBD2 (6 bases). The V end was cut by 5 bases, the J end by 1 base, with 6 bases between. CDR3 size: 13 residues. Looked up from germline, CDR1 is SNHLY and CDR2 is FYNNEI. This CDR3 reads CASSLASYNEQFF. The DNA for the CDR3 is TGTGCCAGCAGTCTAGCGTCCTACAATGAGCAGTTCTTC.

The gene calls are TRBV27 and TRBJ2-3; 8 nucleotides match TRBD2. CDR3 length equals 14 residues. With 5 bases clipped from V and 4 bases from J, the junction kept 5 bases outside the gene matches. The germline V gene has CDR1 MNHEY and CDR2 SMNVEV (reference sequence). The CDR3 loop is CASSPTSGADTQYF. For the CDR3, the DNA is TGTGCCAGCAGTCCCACTAGCGGTGCAGATACGCAGTATTTT.

This rearrangement joins TRBV5-4 to TRBJ2-7, with TRBD2 identical over 7 bases. The CDR3 is 15 amino acids. The V and J ends lost 1 base and 4 bases, in that order; junction bases with no gene match: 8. The germline V gene has CDR1 SGHNT and CDR2 YYREEE (reference sequence). The CDR3: CASSLSPGGSYEQYF. The CDR3 region has the DNA TGTGCCAGCAGCTTGTCCCCGGGAGGAAGTTACGAGCAGTACTTC. Combining the CDR3 with reference TRBV5-4 and TRBJ2-7 gives the whole variable domain ETGVTQSPTHLIKTRGQQVTLRCSSQSGHNTVSWYQQALGQGPQFIFQYYREEENGRGNFPPRFSGLQFPNYSSELNVNALELDDSALYLCASSLSPGGSYEQYFGPGTRLTVT.